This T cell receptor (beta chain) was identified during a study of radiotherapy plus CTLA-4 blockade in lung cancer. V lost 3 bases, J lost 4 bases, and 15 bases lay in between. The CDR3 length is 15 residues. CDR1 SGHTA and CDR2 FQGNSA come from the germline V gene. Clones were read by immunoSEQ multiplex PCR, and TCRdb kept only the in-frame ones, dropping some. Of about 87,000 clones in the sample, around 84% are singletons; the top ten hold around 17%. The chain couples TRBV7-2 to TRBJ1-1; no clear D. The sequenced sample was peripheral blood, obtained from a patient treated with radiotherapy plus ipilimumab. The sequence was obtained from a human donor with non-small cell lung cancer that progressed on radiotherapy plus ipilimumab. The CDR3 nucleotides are TGTGCCAGCAGCTTGAACACACTACTAATCACTGAAGCTTTCTTT. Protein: CASSLNTLLITEAFF.